One and the same sample provided the 9 T cell receptor beta chains below, sequenced in a study of blood T cells in healthy people across ages. A J-beta primer mix and a sample-barcoded 5' primer were used in a second PCR of roughly 6 to 11 cycles. TCRdb fed the 5' RACE reads into MiXCR, producing one record per CDR3 protein. This table holds 1 million to 1.2 million distinct CDR3 sequences, 35% to 40% found once. Sequenced input: blood. Receptors were obtained from a young man in good health.

This clonotype showed up just a few times. The chain is built from TRBV20-1 and TRBJ1-4, with D uncertain. The CDR3 has 15 amino acids. Germline assignment: CDR1 DFQATT and CDR2 SNEGSKA (reference sequence). V lost 2 bases and J lost 2, with 12 bases in between. Written as DNA, the CDR3 is TGCAGTGCTAGACCCCTGGTGTCGACTAATGAAAAACTGTTTTTT. Encoded protein: CSARPLVSTNEKLFF.

This clonotype showed up just a few times. V gene TRBV29-1 combines with J gene TRBJ2-2; D call uncertain. Germline-derived CDR1 and CDR2 are SQVTM and ANQGSEA. The CDR3 loop spans 11 amino acids. With 7 bases removed from V and 2 bases from J, the gap between germline ends came to 5 bases. CDR3 amino acids: CSAKNTGELFF. CDR3 bases: TGCAGCGCCAAAAACACCGGGGAGCTGTTTTTT.

This rearrangement joins TRBV25-1 to TRBJ1-1; D may be TRBD1 (6 bases). Trimming cost V 2 bases and J 4 bases, with 17 bases left between them. Germline V gene sequence: CDR1 MGHDK, CDR2 SYGVNS. The CDR3 extends over 16 amino acids. CDR3 nucleotide sequence: TGTGCCAGCAGTGAAGTGGGACCAAGGGGGGGCACTGAAGCTTTCTTT. Its translation is CASSEVGPRGGTEAFF.

Note on this clonotype: The germline gene is not matched at one end of the junction; a read error may be the cause. J is TRBJ1-5 and V is TRBV3-1; D is uncertain. Germline V gives CDR1 LGHDT, CDR2 YNNKEL (reference sequence). CDR3 size: 14 residues. The CDR3 nucleotides read TGTGCCAGCACCCAATTAGATAGCAATCAGCCCCAGCATTTT. This gives the protein CASTQLDSNQPQHF.

This clonotype was detected a few times. The chain employs TRBV13 and TRBJ1-1; D call uncertain. The CDR3 runs 12 residues. The V gene lost 2 bases and the J gene lost 6 bases, with 7 bases spanning the gap. The germline V gene encodes CDR1 PRHDT and CDR2 FYEKMQ (reference sequence). CDR3 bases: TGTGCCAGCAGCTTATCACGATCTGAAGCTTTCTTT. It is translated as CASSLSRSEAFF. The whole variable domain, remainder taken from reference TRBV13 and TRBJ1-1, is AAGVIQSPRHLIKEKRETATLKCYPIPRHDTVYWYQQGPGQDPQFLISFYEKMQSDKGSIPDRFSAQQFSDYHSELNMSSLELGDSALYFCASSLSRSEAFFGQGTRLTVV.

The chain has TRBV3-1 and TRBJ1-2, with unresolved D. Trimming took off 0 bases at V and 4 bases at J, with 15 bases between the two ends. The CDR3 consists of 16 residues. Germline CDR1 is LGHDT and CDR2 is YNNKEL (reference sequence). CDR3 sequence reads: CASSQDVLSLSYGYTF. The CDR3 DNA reads TGTGCCAGCAGCCAAGATGTTCTGTCGCTATCCTATGGCTACACCTTC.

This clonotype was seen more than once but under ten times. The V and J genes are TRBV4-2 and TRBJ2-7; possibly TRBD2 for D (6 bases). Trimming shortened V by 4 bases and J by 3 bases, and 16 bases separated the two germline ends. Germline CDR1 is LGHNA and CDR2 is YNFKEQ. The CDR3 loop spans 15 amino acids. The CDR3 loop reads CASSRNEGGNYEQYF. DNA for the CDR3: TGTGCCAGCAGCCGAAATGAGGGAGGAAACTACGAGCAGTACTTC.

Written as DNA, the CDR3 is TGCAGCGTTGACGTGGGACTAGCGAGCTCCTACAATGAGCAGTACTTC. As protein: CSVDVGLASSYNEQYF. V is TRBV29-1 and J is TRBJ2-7, with 10 bases aligning to TRBD2. The CDR3 extends over 16 amino acids. CDR1 is SQVTM, CDR2 ANQGSEA, per germline. V dropped 3 bases and J dropped 7; count of bases not matched to a gene: 15.

The genes are TRBV6-1 and TRBJ2-7; D possibly matches TRBD1 or TRBD2 (7 bases each). The CDR3 is 15 residues long. Germline CDR1 reads MNHNS; CDR2 reads SASEGT. Trimming removed 7 bases at V and 2 bases at J, with 18 bases between. As DNA, the CDR3 is TGTGCCAGCACGGGGGGACAGAGAAGAACCTACGAGCAGTACTTC. This translates into CASTGGQRRTYEQYF.